The present T cell receptor (beta chain) was sequenced within a study of T cell clonality in common variable immunodeficiency. TCRdb's table, derived via immunoSEQ multiplex PCR, lists solely in-frame clones and lacks some. This sample has 35,000 to 50,000 clones and no singletons, with roughly 0.66% in the ten largest. This clone was counted many times. The clonotype comes from a person between 18 and 70 years old in good health. The specimen sequenced was peripheral blood mononuclear cells.

CDR3: CASSLTGQNSPLHF. The part of the CDR3 DNA that was read is TGTGCCAGCAGCTTAACGGGACAGAATTCACCC. The chain employs TRBV7-3 and TRBJ1-6; 7 bases line up with TRBD1. The CDR3 goes on 3 residues after the read ends, and that part is filled in from the germline J gene. This CDR3 is 14 amino acids long. CDR1 and CDR2 from the germline V gene are SGHTA and FQGTGA. V shed 0 bases and J 7 bases; nucleotides not matched to a gene: 0.